The 29 T cell receptor beta chains below all came from one sample that was sequenced in a study of cytomegalovirus exposure and HLA in healthy donors. The PCR made use of 60 Vbeta and 13 Jbeta primers. Profiled with immunoSEQ multiplex PCR; TCRdb holds only in-frame clones, not every one. The sample yields roughly 150,000 clones, around 80% seen once. The sequencing input was PBMCs. These receptors were obtained from a man aged 35-49 years in good health and CMV-seropositive.

In the case of this clone: This sample includes further DNA sequences coding for the same CDR3. The V call is TRBV9, the J call TRBJ2-3, with a weak D call TRBD2 (6 bases). Germline V CDR1 and CDR2: SGDLS, YYNGEE. This CDR3 contains 18 residues. V lost 1 base, J lost 1 base, and 19 bases lay in between. The CDR3: CASSVPSGPSIGTDTQYF. In DNA, the CDR3 is TGTGCCAGCAGCGTACCCAGCGGGCCTAGCATTGGCACAGATACGCAGTATTTT.

The chain has TRBV4-1 and TRBJ2-5; D is unclear. Trimming removed 3 bases at V and 4 bases at J, with 9 bases between. In germline, CDR1 is MGHRA, CDR2 YSYEKL. The CDR3 is 13 residues long. This CDR3 is CASSHRGGETQYF. The CDR3 bases are TGCGCCAGCAGCCACCGAGGCGGAGAGACCCAGTACTTC.

The J gene is TRBJ2-1, the V gene TRBV9; D is unresolved. Germline CDR1 and CDR2: SGDLS and YYNGEE. With 3 bases removed from V and 6 bases from J, the gap between germline ends came to 13 bases. CDR3 length equals 14 residues. CDR3 protein: CASSARFEVNEQFF. Here the CDR3 DNA reads TGTGCCAGCAGCGCCCGGTTTGAGGTCAATGAGCAGTTCTTC.

In its sample, this clone was seen a few times. The chain couples TRBV27 to TRBJ1-1; perhaps TRBD1 as D (5 bases). The CDR3 sequence is 13 residues long. CDR1 is MNHEY and CDR2 is SMNVEV in the germline V gene (reference sequence). Trimming pared 9 bases from V and 1 base from J, leaving 12 bases between. CDR3 loop: CARHGGANTEAFF. The CDR3, as DNA: TGTGCCAGGCATGGCGGGGCGAACACTGAAGCTTTCTTT.

V is TRBV7-6 and J is TRBJ2-1; TRBD2 is a possible D gene (5 bases). CDR3 length equals 15 residues. With 0 bases removed from V and 5 bases from J, the gap between germline ends came to 11 bases. Germline V gene lookup returns CDR1 SGHVS and CDR2 FNYEAQ. CDR3 residues: CASSLARLAHNEQFF. Written as DNA, the CDR3 is TGTGCCAGCAGCTTAGCGCGGCTAGCCCACAATGAGCAGTTCTTC. The variable domain in full, with the rest retrieved from reference TRBV7-6 and TRBJ2-1, is GAGVSQSPRYKVTKRGQDVALRCDPISGHVSLYWYRQALGQGPEFLTYFNYEAQQDKSGLPNDRFSAERPEGSISTLTIQRTEQRDSAMYRCASSLARLAHNEQFFGPGTRLTVL.

This clone was found a few times. V is TRBV6-6 and J is TRBJ2-5, with D hard to call. There are 14 residues in the CDR3. Germline CDR1 reads MNHNY; CDR2 reads SVGAGI (reference sequence). The V and J ends lost 2 bases and 5 bases respectively, with 12 bases between them. CDR3 bases: TGTGCCAGCAGTTACCCCCGCGAGTCGGAGACCCAGTACTTC. It encodes CASSYPRESETQYF.

This clone showed up many times. The J gene is TRBJ1-1, the V gene TRBV10-3; 8 nucleotides match TRBD1. The CDR3 runs to 15 residues. The trim removed 2 bases at V and 1 base at J, leaving 3 bases unmatched. CDR1 is ENHRY and CDR2 is SYGVKD in the germline V gene. CDR3 DNA: TGTGCCATCAGTGAGCCAGGACAGGGGAACACTGAAGCTTTCTTT. Protein: CAISEPGQGNTEAFF.

Remarks on this clone: The junction and the germline gene differ at one end; a read error may be behind it. The CDR3, as DNA: TGTTCCAGCAGCGGACTAGCGGGAGGGGTTCCGGGATACGAGCAGTACTTC. This gives the protein CSSSGLAGGVPGYEQYF. The chain combines TRBV7-9 with TRBJ2-7; TRBD2 agrees at 15 bases. From germline, CDR1 is SEHNR and CDR2 FQNEAQ (reference sequence). There are 17 residues in the CDR3. Filled out from reference TRBV7-9 and TRBJ2-7, the complete variable domain reads DTGVSQNPRHKITKRGQNVTFRCDPISEHNRLYWYRQTLGQGPEFLTYFQNEAQLEKSRLLSDRFSAERPKGSFSTLEIQRTEQGDSAMYLCSSSGLAGGVPGYEQYFGPGTRLTVT.

V usage is TRBV11-3 and J usage is TRBJ2-2; 8 bases align to TRBD2. V shed 5 bases and J 1 base; nucleotides not matched to a gene: 6. Germline assignment: CDR1 SGHNT and CDR2 YENEEA. This CDR3 contains 16 residues. The CDR3 here is CASSPPTSENTGELFF. The CDR3 nucleotides read TGTGCCAGCAGCCCCCCGACTAGCGAGAACACCGGGGAGCTGTTTTTT.

The chain uses TRBV7-9 and TRBJ2-7, with TRBD1 matching over 8 bases. CDR1 is SEHNR, CDR2 FQNEAQ, per germline (reference sequence). V gave up 3 bases and J gave up 3 bases; unmatched junction bases: 4. The CDR3 spans 14 residues. The CDR3 here is CASSFSDRDYEQYF. The CDR3 DNA reads as TGTGCCAGCAGCTTCTCGGACAGGGACTACGAGCAGTACTTC.

This clone turned up a few times. The chain joins TRBV5-1 to TRBJ2-7; 9 bases map to TRBD1. The V and J ends lost 4 bases and 3 bases, in that order; junction bases with no gene match: 8. Per germline, CDR1 SGHRS and CDR2 YFSETQ. This CDR3 is built from 15 residues. The CDR3 bases are TGCGCCAGCAGCCCTCGACAGGGGGTGGGCTACGAGCAGTACTTC. As protein: CASSPRQGVGYEQYF.

The rearrangement uses TRBV6-5 and TRBJ2-5; 8 bases align to TRBD1. The closer fit of TRBJ2-7 to the DNA end suggests the J call may be wrong. There are 14 residues in the CDR3. CDR1 and CDR2 from the germline V gene are MNHEY and SVGAGI. The CDR3 DNA reads as TGTGCCAGCAGCTCCGGGACAGGCCTTTACGAGCAGTACTTC. Amino acid sequence: CASSSGTGLYEQYF.

The gene calls are TRBV28 and TRBJ2-5; 9 bases align to TRBD1. Matching the DNA end better, TRBJ2-7 makes the J call doubtful. The CDR3 has 13 amino acids. Germline loops: CDR1 MDHEN, CDR2 SYDVKM. The CDR3 DNA reads as TGTGCCAGCAGTCCGGGACAGGGCTACGAGCAGTACTTC. Translating it yields CASSPGQGYEQYF.

The chain employs TRBV4-1 and TRBJ2-7; TRBD2 agrees at 11 bases. Per germline, CDR1 MGHRA and CDR2 YSYEKL. This CDR3 spans 16 amino acids. With V trimmed by 4 bases and J by 7 bases, 12 bases remained unmatched. DNA for the CDR3: TGCGCCAGCAGCCGGGGCATAGCGGGAGGGCCGGAAGAGCAGTACTTC. This codes for CASSRGIAGGPEEQYF.

The chain recombines TRBV7-3 with TRBJ2-1, with 11 bases fitting TRBD2. The CDR3 contains 16 residues. Germline V gene sequence: CDR1 SGHTA, CDR2 FQGTGA. V trimming: 5 bases; J trimming: 9 bases; junction bases outside the gene matches: 12. The CDR3 nucleotides read TGTGCCAGCAGCCCGAAACGACTAGCGGGACTCGGTGAGCAGTTCTTC. It is translated as CASSPKRLAGLGEQFF. Together with reference TRBV7-3 and TRBJ2-1, the CDR3 gives the full variable domain: GAGVSQTPSNKVTEKGKYVELRCDPISGHTALYWYRQSLGQGPEFLIYFQGTGAADDSGLPNDRFFAVRPEGSVSTLKIQRTERGDSAVYLCASSPKRLAGLGEQFFGPGTRLTVL.

This clone was seen more than once but under ten times. The gene calls are TRBV7-8 and TRBJ2-1; D may be TRBD2 (6 bases). The CDR3 length is 21 residues. V shed 5 bases and J shed 0 bases, with 29 bases lying between them. In germline, CDR1 is SGHVS, CDR2 FQNEAQ. The CDR3 DNA sequence: TGTGCCAGCAGCCCCTTCTACGCGGAGATAACCGGGGGTAGCTCCTACAATGAGCAGTTCTTC. Amino acid sequence: CASSPFYAEITGGSSYNEQFF. The variable domain in full, completed from reference TRBV7-8 and TRBJ2-1, reads GAGVSQSPRYKVAKRGQDVALRCDPISGHVSLFWYQQALGQGPEFLTYFQNEAQLDKSGLPSDRFFAERPEGSVSTLKIQRTQQEDSAVYLCASSPFYAEITGGSSYNEQFFGPGTRLTVL.

V is TRBV7-2 and J is TRBJ2-2; no clear D. Trimming removed 4 bases at V and 4 bases at J, with 10 bases between. Germline V gene data show CDR1 as SGHTA and CDR2 as FQGNSA. The CDR3 covers 14 residues. CDR3 DNA: TGTGCCAGCAGCTCCCGGGTGGGCACCGGGGAGCTGTTTTTT. Its translation: CASSSRVGTGELFF.

This sequence joins TRBV5-1 and TRBJ1-2; 12 nucleotides agree with TRBD1. The V segment lost 0 bases and the J segment 7 bases; nucleotides outside the gene matches: 10. From germline, CDR1 is SGHRS and CDR2 YFSETQ. The CDR3 extends over 17 amino acids. The DNA for the CDR3 is TGCGCCAGCAGCTTGGATCCTACGGGACAGGGGGCTGGTGGCTACACCTTC. Encoded protein: CASSLDPTGQGAGGYTF.

The CDR3 coding sequence is TGTGCCAGCAGTGACGACAGGGGAGCCCTTGAGCAGTTCTTC. Translation: CASSDDRGALEQFF. The chain is built from TRBV25-1 and TRBJ2-1, with 8 bases aligning to TRBD1. J gave up 9 bases and V 3 bases, and 7 bases lay outside the gene matches. The CDR3 length is 14 residues. Germline values: CDR1 MGHDK, CDR2 SYGVNS.

V gene TRBV9 combines with J gene TRBJ1-1; TRBD1 might be the D (5 bases). The V end lost 2 bases, the J end lost 5 bases, and 16 bases lay between the germline ends. Germline CDR1 reads SGDLS; CDR2 reads YYNGEE. This CDR3 is built from 15 residues. This chain's CDR3 is CASSVPLGGVTEAFF. The CDR3, as DNA: TGTGCCAGCAGCGTTCCCCTCGGGGGGGTTACTGAAGCTTTCTTT.

This rearrangement joins TRBV6-5 to TRBJ1-1; D unclear. The CDR3 spans 14 residues. From germline, CDR1 is MNHEY and CDR2 SVGAGI. V lost 2 bases and J lost 0, with 7 bases in between. The DNA for the CDR3 is TGTGCCAGCAGTTACGCGACATTGAACACTGAAGCTTTCTTT. It specifies CASSYATLNTEAFF.

This clone was seen only a few times. The chain couples TRBV10-3 to TRBJ1-4; D gene ambiguous. This CDR3 spans 13 amino acids. Trimming cost V 4 bases and J 3 bases, with 6 bases left between them. The germline V gene encodes CDR1 ENHRY and CDR2 SYGVKD. CDR3 sequence: CAISGDSNEKLFF. CDR3 DNA: TGTGCCATCAGTGGTGACTCTAATGAAAAACTGTTTTTT.

This clone is a singleton in its sample. The chain employs TRBV5-1 and TRBJ1-4; the match to TRBD1 covers 7 bases. The CDR3 has 15 residues. The V segment lost 7 bases and the J segment 3 bases; nucleotides outside the gene matches: 9. Germline V lookup: CDR1 SGHRS, CDR2 YFSETQ. The CDR3 loop reads CASRPEGASNEKLFF. CDR3 DNA: TGCGCCAGCCGTCCTGAGGGGGCCTCTAATGAAAAACTGTTTTTT.

This clone was observed a few times. The chain uses TRBV7-9 and TRBJ2-5; D is uncertain. The CDR3 extends over 12 amino acids. Germline V gene lookup returns CDR1 SEHNR and CDR2 FQNEAQ (reference sequence). The V end was cut by 2 bases, the J end by 5 bases, with 6 bases between. CDR3 coding DNA: TGTGCCAGCAGCTTATCCGAGGAGACCCAGTACTTC. Translation: CASSLSEETQYF.

V is TRBV4-1 and J is TRBJ2-7; 7 bases agree with TRBD2. The CDR3 covers 16 residues. Germline CDR1 is MGHRA and CDR2 is YSYEKL. V gave up 2 bases and J gave up 3 bases; unmatched junction bases: 10. The CDR3 spells CASSQSGGQGFYEQYF. The CDR3, as DNA: TGCGCCAGCAGCCAATCGGGGGGTCAGGGATTCTACGAGCAGTACTTC.

This rearrangement joins TRBV4-1 to TRBJ1-2; the match to TRBD1 covers 10 bases. This CDR3 contains 15 residues. Germline V gene sequence: CDR1 MGHRA, CDR2 YSYEKL. V dropped 1 base and J dropped 3; count of bases not matched to a gene: 2. In DNA form, the CDR3 reads TGCGCCAGCAGCCAAGGAGGACAGGGGGACTATGGCTACACCTTC. Protein sequence: CASSQGGQGDYGYTF.

The V call is TRBV14, the J call TRBJ2-1; 7 bases are a match to TRBD2. From germline, CDR1 is SGHDN and CDR2 FVKESK. The CDR3 spans 17 residues. V was pared by 3 bases and J by 2 bases, with 10 bases of the junction left unmatched. CDR3 sequence (DNA): TGTGCCAGCAGCCATGTAAGCGGGGTAATGACCTACAATGAGCAGTTCTTC. Protein sequence: CASSHVSGVMTYNEQFF.

This chain links TRBV9 with TRBJ2-7; TRBD2 matches at 7 bases. Germline V CDR1 and CDR2: SGDLS, YYNGEE. The length of the CDR3 is 15 residues. J lost 4 bases, V lost 0 bases, and 7 bases had no gene match. CDR3 bases: TGTGCCAGCAGCGTAGAACGGGAGGCTTCTTACGAGCAGTACTTC. It specifies CASSVEREASYEQYF.

The chain carries TRBV6-1 and TRBJ2-7; D is uncertain. Germline CDR1 MNHNS, CDR2 SASEGT. Trimming left V 1 base short and J 2 bases short, with 12 bases between. The CDR3 loop spans 15 amino acids. The CDR3 DNA follows: TGTGCCAGCAGTGAAGGGCGCGGTTTCGCCTACGAGCAGTACTTC. Translation: CASSEGRGFAYEQYF.